A single sample gave rise to the 9 T cell receptor beta chains below, sequenced in a study of blood T cell repertoires in COVID-19. Here immunoSEQ multiplex PCR was the method, and the copy in TCRdb shows in-frame clones only, minus some. Here the sample spans around 53,000 clones, roughly 90% being singletons. Sequences were obtained from peripheral blood. The source of these receptors is a human donor in a cohort sampled during active COVID-19.

The chain couples TRBV30 to TRBJ2-1; 7 nucleotides agree with TRBD1. In germline, CDR1 is GTSNPN, CDR2 SVGIG (reference sequence). This CDR3 region has 15 residues. J lost 9 bases, V lost 1 base, and 12 bases had no gene match. CDR3 sequence (DNA): TGTGCCTGGAGTGACAGGACAGGTAGTAGTATTGAGCAGTTCTTC. Protein sequence: CAWSDRTGSSIEQFF.

This chain's CDR3 is CATPQNGGPGQPQHF. The CDR3 nucleotides read TGTGCAACTCCCCAAAACGGGGGGCCTGGTCAGCCCCAGCATTTT. The chain recombines TRBV12-2 with TRBJ1-5. TRBV12-2 is shown as a pseudogene. This CDR3 contains 15 residues.

The chain is built from TRBV3-1 (or the pseudogene TRBV3-2) and TRBJ2-1; D is possibly TRBD2 (5 bases). Germline CDR1 and CDR2: LGHDT and YNNKEL (reference sequence). CDR3 size: 16 residues. Trimming cost V 4 bases and J 9 bases, with 22 bases left between them. This CDR3 reads CASSRTPEEPLSEQFF. CDR3 DNA: TGTGCCAGCAGCCGGACTCCCGAGGAACCTCTTAGTGAGCAGTTCTTC.

J is TRBJ2-7 and V is TRBV5-8, with D unresolved. Germline CDR1 is SGHTS and CDR2 is YDEGEE. V was shortened by 4 bases and J by 4 bases, with 9 bases between the two germline ends. The CDR3 totals 12 residues. CDR3 nucleotide sequence: TGTGCCAGCAGCCCGTCACGGTACGAGCAGTACTTC. As protein: CASSPSRYEQYF.

The V call is TRBV27, the J call TRBJ2-1, with 7 bases fitting TRBD2. Trimming cost V 5 bases and J 2 bases; bases outside gene matches: 9. This CDR3 spans 16 amino acids. CDR1 is MNHEY, CDR2 SMNVEV, per germline (reference sequence). The CDR3 sequence: CASSPGLSGTYNEQFF. The CDR3 DNA reads as TGTGCCAGCAGTCCAGGACTAAGCGGGACCTACAATGAGCAGTTCTTC.

The V and J genes are TRBV11-2 and TRBJ2-7; weak D call: TRBD2 (5 bases). This CDR3 spans 14 amino acids. In germline, CDR1 is SGHAT, CDR2 FQNNGV. The V gene lost 5 bases and the J gene lost 6 bases, with 17 bases spanning the gap. DNA of the CDR3: TGTGCCAGCAGCACGAGTATCCGGGGTTTCGAGCAGTACGTC. Encoded protein: CASSTSIRGFEQYV.

J is TRBJ2-1 and V is TRBV11-2; D is possibly TRBD1 (6 bases). Germline CDR1 is SGHAT and CDR2 is FQNNGV. V was shortened by 0 bases and J by 3 bases, with 24 bases between the two germline ends. This CDR3 contains 20 residues. In nucleotides, the CDR3 is TGTGCCAGCAGCTTAGATCTATACGACAGGCGAGTTGGGGTCTACAATGAGCAGTTCTTC. Amino acids: CASSLDLYDRRVGVYNEQFF.

V usage is TRBV7-3 and J usage is TRBJ2-2; D is unclear. The CDR3 totals 16 residues. CDR1 is SGHTA and CDR2 is FQGTGA in the germline V gene. V lost 2 bases to trimming and J lost 4 bases, with 14 bases between them. Written as DNA, the CDR3 is TGTGCCAGCAGCTTATTCCCAAATCTAGGCACCGGGGAGCTGTTTTTT. Encoded protein: CASSLFPNLGTGELFF.

This clone has more than one count but fewer than ten. The chain combines TRBV18 with TRBJ1-3; tentative D call: TRBD1 (6 bases). V was pared by 0 bases and J by 4 bases, with 10 bases between. CDR3 length: 15 residues. The germline CDR1 and CDR2 sequences are KGHSH and LQKENI. The CDR3 DNA follows: TGTGCCAGCTCACCACCGCAGGGGAACGGAAACACCATATATTTT. Residues: CASSPPQGNGNTIYF.